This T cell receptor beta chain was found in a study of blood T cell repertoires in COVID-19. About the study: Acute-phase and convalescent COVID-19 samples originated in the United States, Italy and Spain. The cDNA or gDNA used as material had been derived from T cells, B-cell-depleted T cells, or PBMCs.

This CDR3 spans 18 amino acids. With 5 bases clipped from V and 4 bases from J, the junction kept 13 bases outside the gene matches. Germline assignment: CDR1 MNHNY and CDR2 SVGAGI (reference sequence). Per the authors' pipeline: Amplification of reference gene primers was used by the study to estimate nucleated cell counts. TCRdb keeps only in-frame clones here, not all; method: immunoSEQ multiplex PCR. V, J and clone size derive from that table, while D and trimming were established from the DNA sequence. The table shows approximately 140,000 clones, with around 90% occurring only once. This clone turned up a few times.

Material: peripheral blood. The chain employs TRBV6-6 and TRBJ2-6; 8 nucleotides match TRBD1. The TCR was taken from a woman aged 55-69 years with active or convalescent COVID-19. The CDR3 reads CASSRHWQGAGGANVLTF. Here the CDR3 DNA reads TGTGCCAGCAGTCGGCATTGGCAGGGGGCCGGGGGGGCCAACGTCCTGACTTTC.